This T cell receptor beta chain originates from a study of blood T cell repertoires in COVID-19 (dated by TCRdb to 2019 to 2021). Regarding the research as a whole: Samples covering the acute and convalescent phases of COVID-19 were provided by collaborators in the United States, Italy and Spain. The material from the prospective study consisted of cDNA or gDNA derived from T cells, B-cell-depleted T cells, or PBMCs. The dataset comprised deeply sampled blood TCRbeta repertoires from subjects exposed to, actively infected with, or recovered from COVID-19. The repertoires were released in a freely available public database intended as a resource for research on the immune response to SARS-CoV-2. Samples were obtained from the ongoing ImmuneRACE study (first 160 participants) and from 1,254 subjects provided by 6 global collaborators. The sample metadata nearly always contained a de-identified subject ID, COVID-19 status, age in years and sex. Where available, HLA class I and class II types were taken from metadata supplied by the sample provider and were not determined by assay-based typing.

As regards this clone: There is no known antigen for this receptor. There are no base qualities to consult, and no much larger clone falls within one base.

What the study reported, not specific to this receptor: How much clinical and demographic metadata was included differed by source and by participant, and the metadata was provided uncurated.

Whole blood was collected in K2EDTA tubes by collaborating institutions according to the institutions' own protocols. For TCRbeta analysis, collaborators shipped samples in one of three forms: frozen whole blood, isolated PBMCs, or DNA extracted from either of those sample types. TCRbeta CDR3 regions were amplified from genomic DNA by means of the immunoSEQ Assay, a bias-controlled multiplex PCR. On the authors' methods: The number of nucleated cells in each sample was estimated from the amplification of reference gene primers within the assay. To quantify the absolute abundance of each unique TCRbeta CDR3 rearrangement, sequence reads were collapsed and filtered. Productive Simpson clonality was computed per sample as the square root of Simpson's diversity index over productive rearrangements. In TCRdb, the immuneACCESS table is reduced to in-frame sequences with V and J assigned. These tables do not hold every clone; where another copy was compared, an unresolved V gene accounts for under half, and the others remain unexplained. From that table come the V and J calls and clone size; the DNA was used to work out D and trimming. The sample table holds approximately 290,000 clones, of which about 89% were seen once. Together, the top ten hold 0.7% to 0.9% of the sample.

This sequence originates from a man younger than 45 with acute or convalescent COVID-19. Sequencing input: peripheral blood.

The sequence in DNA is TGTGCCAGCAGCTTGTGGTCCGGACAGGGGACGAACACTGAAGCTTTCTTT. The resulting protein is CASSLWSGQGTNTEAFF. The sequence joins TRBV5-6 to TRBJ1-1, and 9 junctional nucleotides match TRBD1. Counted from cysteine to phenylalanine, this CDR3 has 17 amino acids. Only CDR3 DNA remains: 51 bases, in frame from the first base. V ends up 1 base short and J 1 base short, with an unmatched junction base count of 8. The germline V gene provides CDR1 SGHDT and CDR2 YYEEEE.